This T cell receptor beta chain stems from a study of T cell responses to AZD1222 COVID-19 vaccine. Overall study findings and caveats: Samples come after the peak T cell response, not at day 14. There were mostly white British donors and more females than males, and clonal diversity was possibly underestimated. Among vaccine-associated CD4 TCRs, coverage spanned spike, with dominance at 160-218 and 743-854.

With regard to this clone: Its target is unknown.

Using immunoSEQ multiplex PCR, the repertoire was profiled, and TCRdb retains in-frame clones only, with some absent. The sample lists about 130,000 clones, roughly 90% occurring once. The sequence was collected from an adult in good health. Sample: peripheral blood, taken on day 0 of AZD1222 vaccination.

The CDR3 here is CASSLVAGGAHNEQFF. DNA of the CDR3: TGCGCCAGCAGCTTGGTTGCAGGGGGCGCCCACAATGAGCAGTTCTTC. The chain has TRBV5-1 and TRBJ2-1; 8 nucleotides match TRBD1. V shed 0 bases, J shed 5 bases, and the junction held 7 bases outside the gene matches. Germline CDR1 SGHRS, CDR2 YFSETQ. The CDR3 extends over 16 amino acids.